The source of this T cell receptor beta chain is a study of blood T cell repertoires in COVID-19. As for the study in general: Acute and convalescent COVID-19 samples came from the United States, Italy and Spain.

Per the original data handling: Reference gene primer amplification in the assay estimated nucleated cell counts. Method: immunoSEQ multiplex PCR; TCRdb's copy keeps in-frame clones and lacks some. The V and J calls and clone size were taken over from that table, and D and trimming were inferred from the DNA. The sample yields roughly 60,000 clones, approximately 90% seen once. This CDR3 contains 14 residues. Looked up from germline, CDR1 is SGHVS and CDR2 is FQNEAQ. Unmatched junction bases numbered 5, after V lost 5 bases and J lost 9 bases. The source of this sequence is a woman older than 75 with active COVID-19. The sequencing input was peripheral blood. The chain combines TRBV7-8 with TRBJ1-6; 9 nucleotides match TRBD1. CDR3 DNA: TGTGCCAGCAGCCAGGGACAGGGTAGTTCACCCCTCCACTTT. This sequence encodes CASSQGQGSSPLHF.